Following are 21 T cell receptor beta chains from one sample sequenced in a study of cytomegalovirus exposure and HLA in healthy donors. Researchers ran the PCR with 60 Vbeta and 13 Jbeta primers. The data were produced by immunoSEQ multiplex PCR, yet TCRdb's version contains in-frame clones alone and is incomplete. The repertoire holds under 200,000 clones, with about 75% as singletons. Sequencing was performed on PBMCs. The source is a female donor in good health and CMV-seronegative.

The chain combines TRBV18 with TRBJ2-7; D gene ambiguous. This CDR3 comprises 13 residues. With 3 bases removed from V and 3 bases from J, the gap between germline ends came to 9 bases. CDR1 is KGHSH and CDR2 is LQKENI in the germline V gene. CDR3 nucleotide sequence: TGTGCCAGCTCACCGGCCGAGGACTACGAGCAGTACTTC. Amino acids: CASSPAEDYEQYF.

This clone was seen more than once but under ten times. The chain uses TRBV6-6 and TRBJ1-1; D perhaps matches TRBD1 (5 bases). Germline CDR1 MNHNY, CDR2 SVGAGI (reference sequence). This CDR3 is 14 amino acids long. Trimming left V 6 bases short and J 0 bases short, with 11 bases between. In DNA form, the CDR3 reads TGTGCCAGCAGACCAGACAGCATGAACACTGAAGCTTTCTTT. Its protein product is CASRPDSMNTEAFF.

The chain combines TRBV9 with TRBJ2-3; 7 bases agree with TRBD2. Germline V gene lookup returns CDR1 SGDLS and CDR2 YYNGEE. Trimming cost V 0 bases and J 6 bases; bases outside gene matches: 7. This CDR3 is 15 amino acids long. The CDR3 protein is CASSVAEVGGDTQYF. The CDR3 nucleotides read TGTGCCAGCAGCGTAGCCGAAGTGGGGGGGGATACGCAGTATTTT.

J is TRBJ1-1 and V is TRBV18; D remains unclear. V was pared by 3 bases and J by 0 bases, with 8 bases between. The CDR3 is made up of 14 amino acids. Looked up from germline, CDR1 is KGHSH and CDR2 is LQKENI. Here the CDR3 DNA reads TGTGCCAGCTCACCTAGTACGGTGAACACTGAAGCTTTCTTT. Its protein is CASSPSTVNTEAFF.

This sequence joins TRBV6-5 and TRBJ1-2; D is ambiguous. Trimming took 6 bases from V and 4 from J, leaving 12 bases between them. Germline V lookup: CDR1 MNHEY, CDR2 SVGAGI. The CDR3 contains 13 residues. The CDR3 region is CASRQTSSYGYTF. The CDR3 DNA is TGTGCCAGCAGACAGACGTCGAGCTATGGCTACACCTTC.

This clone was detected once. The chain recombines TRBV15 with TRBJ2-3; 10 bases are shared with TRBD2. The CDR3 loop spans 17 amino acids. Germline CDR1 LNHNV, CDR2 YYDKDF (reference sequence). V trimming: 4 bases; J trimming: 4 bases; junction bases outside the gene matches: 11. The CDR3 region has the DNA TGTGCCACCAGCATGTTAGCGGGGGGCCCCAGGGCAGATACGCAGTATTTT. It yields the protein CATSMLAGGPRADTQYF. The full variable domain, completed using reference TRBV15 and TRBJ2-3, is DAMVIQNPRYQVTQFGKPVTLSCSQTLNHNVMYWYQQKSSQAPKLLFHYYDKDFNNEADTPDNFQSRRPNTSFCFLDIRSPGLGDTAMYLCATSMLAGGPRADTQYFGPGTRLTVL.

The chain carries TRBV18 and TRBJ2-5; D not certain. The CDR3 sequence is 14 residues long. V was trimmed by 0 bases and J by 5 bases, leaving 10 bases between them. Germline values: CDR1 KGHSH, CDR2 LQKENI. CDR3 DNA: TGTGCCAGCTCACCACCATCAAGAGCGGAGACCCAGTACTTC. This translates into CASSPPSRAETQYF. Looking up the rest from reference TRBV18 and TRBJ2-5 gives the full variable domain: NAGVMQNPRHLVRRRGQEARLRCSPMKGHSHVYWYRQLPEEGLKFMVYLQKENIIDESGMPKERFSAEFPKEGPSILRIQQVVRGDSAAYFCASSPPSRAETQYFGPGTRLLVL.

This chain joins TRBV7-3 and TRBJ2-2, with D perhaps matching TRBD2 (5 bases). Germline V gene lookup returns CDR1 SGHTA and CDR2 FQGTGA. V gave up 5 bases and J gave up 5 bases, with 12 bases separating them. The CDR3 runs 14 residues. The CDR3 DNA follows: TGTGCCAGCAGCCCCCCGGGGTCGACCGGGGAGCTGTTTTTT. Translation gives CASSPPGSTGELFF.

The rearrangement uses TRBV6-1 and TRBJ1-3, with D unresolved. V lost 2 bases and J 0 bases, leaving 5 bases between the germline ends. From germline, CDR1 is MNHNS and CDR2 SASEGT. The CDR3 sequence is 14 residues long. The CDR3 nucleotides read TGTGCCAGCAGTGAAATCATCTCTGGAAACACCATATATTTT. The encoded protein is CASSEIISGNTIYF.

The chain has TRBV19 and TRBJ1-2; D unclear. CDR1 and CDR2 (germline): LNHDA, SQIVND (reference sequence). Trimming cost V 2 bases and J 2 bases, with 9 bases left between them. CDR3 length: 14 residues. CDR3 amino acids: CASSIQAGNYGYTF. In nucleotides, the CDR3 is TGTGCCAGTAGTATACAGGCCGGAAACTATGGCTACACCTTC.

The chain combines TRBV6-5 with TRBJ2-7, with 10 bases identical to TRBD2. V lost 5 bases and J lost 6; bases outside the gene matches: 7. The CDR3 runs to 14 residues. Per germline, CDR1 MNHEY and CDR2 SVGAGI. The CDR3 coding sequence is TGTGCCAGCAGTACTAGCGGGGTGATGGGCGAGCAGTACTTC. It is translated as CASSTSGVMGEQYF.

The rearrangement joins TRBV5-1 to TRBJ2-7; 7 bases agree with TRBD2. With 7 bases clipped from V and 2 bases from J, the junction kept 12 bases outside the gene matches. The CDR3 totals 15 residues. Germline lookup yields CDR1 SGHRS and CDR2 YFSETQ. The CDR3 region is CASGSSGSGPYEQYF. The DNA of the CDR3 is TGCGCCAGCGGAAGCAGCGGTAGCGGGCCCTACGAGCAGTACTTC.

The V gene is TRBV30, the J gene TRBJ2-7, with D possibly TRBD2 on 6 matching bases. Trimming removed 4 bases at V and 2 bases at J, with 15 bases between. The CDR3 contains 14 residues. Germline V gene data show CDR1 as GTSNPN and CDR2 as SVGIG (reference sequence). The CDR3 nucleotides are TGTGCCTGGAAGCACGCGGGGCCTCCCTACGAGCAGTACTTC. Amino acid sequence: CAWKHAGPPYEQYF.

The chain is built from TRBV18 and TRBJ1-3; 9 bases are shared with TRBD1. The CDR3 contains 17 residues. V shed 2 bases, J shed 2 bases, and the junction held 7 bases outside the gene matches. From germline, CDR1 is KGHSH and CDR2 LQKENI. The CDR3 sequence: CASSPMSQGAAGNTIYF. CDR3 sequence (DNA): TGTGCCAGCTCACCAATGTCACAGGGGGCTGCTGGAAACACCATATATTTT.

This chain joins TRBV5-4 and TRBJ1-4; D not resolved. This CDR3 has 16 amino acids. Germline V CDR1 and CDR2: SGHNT, YYREEE (reference sequence). Trimming pared 5 bases from V and 5 bases from J, leaving 19 bases between. The CDR3 DNA follows: TGTGCCAGCAGGCATGCGGGGAGGGTGTGGAATGAAAAACTGTTTTTT. This encodes CASRHAGRVWNEKLFF.

V usage is TRBV28 and J usage is TRBJ1-2; D uncertain. Trimming cost V 5 bases and J 4 bases, with 8 bases left between them. Germline loops: CDR1 MDHEN, CDR2 SYDVKM. The CDR3 length is 12 residues. CDR3 protein: CASSLYGYGYTF. In nucleotides, the CDR3 is TGTGCCAGCAGTCTCTACGGCTATGGCTACACCTTC.

The chain links TRBV4-3 to TRBJ1-3; 12 bases fit TRBD1. Germline loops: CDR1 LGHNA, CDR2 YSLEER. With V trimmed by 4 bases and J by 7 bases, 14 bases remained unmatched. The CDR3 is 18 residues long. CDR3 bases: TGCGCCAGCAGCCGAAAGGCGACCCGGGACAGGGGGCTGAACACCATATATTTT. The encoded protein is CASSRKATRDRGLNTIYF.

V and J are TRBV5-1 and TRBJ2-5, with TRBD1 as a possible D gene (6 bases). CDR3 length: 14 residues. Trimming removed 4 bases at V and 1 base at J, with 11 bases between. Germline CDR1 SGHRS, CDR2 YFSETQ. This chain's CDR3 is CASSLAGAQETQYF. The CDR3 bases are TGCGCCAGCAGCCTCGCAGGGGCCCAAGAGACCCAGTACTTC.

In its sample, this clone was seen a few times. The gene calls are TRBV4-1 and TRBJ1-2, with D hard to call. This CDR3 is 14 amino acids long. Germline lookup yields CDR1 MGHRA and CDR2 YSYEKL. Trimming stripped 0 bases from V and 2 bases from J, with 7 bases between. CDR3 nucleotide sequence: TGCGCCAGCAGCCAAGAGAACGGGAACTATGGCTACACCTTC. Amino acid sequence: CASSQENGNYGYTF.

This sequence joins TRBV7-2 and TRBJ2-1; 8 bases agree with TRBD2. Germline assignment: CDR1 SGHTA and CDR2 FQGNSA. With 1 base clipped from V and 7 bases from J, the junction kept 9 bases outside the gene matches. This CDR3 region has 16 residues. CDR3 sequence (DNA): TGTGCCAGCAGCTTAGTGGGAGCGGGAGTCGGGAATGAGCAGTTCTTC. This codes for CASSLVGAGVGNEQFF.

This sequence joins TRBV7-3 and TRBJ2-3; 9 positions match TRBD1. The CDR3 runs to 15 residues. In germline, CDR1 is SGHTA, CDR2 FQGTGA. V lost 4 bases and J lost 4; bases outside the gene matches: 6. The CDR3 DNA is TGTGCCAGCAGCTCACCGGGACAGGGCCCAGATACGCAGTATTTT. This gives the protein CASSSPGQGPDTQYF. Filled out from reference TRBV7-3 and TRBJ2-3, the complete variable domain reads GAGVSQTPSNKVTEKGKYVELRCDPISGHTALYWYRQSLGQGPEFLIYFQGTGAADDSGLPNDRFFAVRPEGSVSTLKIQRTERGDSAVYLCASSSPGQGPDTQYFGPGTRLTVL.